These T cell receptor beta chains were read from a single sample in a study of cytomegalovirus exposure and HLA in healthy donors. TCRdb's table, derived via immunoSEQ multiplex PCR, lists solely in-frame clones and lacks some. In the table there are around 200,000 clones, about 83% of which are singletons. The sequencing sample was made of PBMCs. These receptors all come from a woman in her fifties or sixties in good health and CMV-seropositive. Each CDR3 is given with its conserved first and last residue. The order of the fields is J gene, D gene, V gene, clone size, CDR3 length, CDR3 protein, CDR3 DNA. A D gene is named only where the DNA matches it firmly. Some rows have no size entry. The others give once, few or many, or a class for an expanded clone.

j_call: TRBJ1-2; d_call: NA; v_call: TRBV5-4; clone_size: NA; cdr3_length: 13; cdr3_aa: CASSLVGRDGYTF; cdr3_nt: TGTGCCAGCAGCTTGGTCGGGAGAGATGGCTACACCTTC
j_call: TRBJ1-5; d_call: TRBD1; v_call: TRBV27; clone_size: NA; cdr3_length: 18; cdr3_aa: CASSLSGQGEVRNQPQHF; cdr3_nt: TGTGCCAGCAGTTTATCCGGACAGGGCGAGGTTAGGAATCAGCCCCAGCATTTT
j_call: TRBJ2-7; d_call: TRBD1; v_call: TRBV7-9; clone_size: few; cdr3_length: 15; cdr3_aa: CASSFTGVASYEQYF; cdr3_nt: TGTGCCAGCAGCTTTACAGGGGTGGCCTCCTACGAGCAGTACTTC
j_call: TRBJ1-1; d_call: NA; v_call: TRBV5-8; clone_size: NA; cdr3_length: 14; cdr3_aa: CASRHYPGVFEAFF; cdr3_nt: TGTGCCAGCAGACATTATCCGGGGGTTTTTGAAGCTTTCTTT
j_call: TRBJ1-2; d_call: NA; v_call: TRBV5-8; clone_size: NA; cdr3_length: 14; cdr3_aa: CASRPYAGAYGYTF; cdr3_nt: TGTGCCAGCAGGCCCTATGCGGGGGCCTATGGCTACACCTTC
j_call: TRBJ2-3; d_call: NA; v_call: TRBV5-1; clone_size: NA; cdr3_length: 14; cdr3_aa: CASSPPRGTDTQYF; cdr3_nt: TGCGCCAGCAGCCCGCCACGGGGCACAGATACGCAGTATTTT
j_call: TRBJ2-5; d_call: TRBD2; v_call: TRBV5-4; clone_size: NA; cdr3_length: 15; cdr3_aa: CASSSLLAGKETQYF; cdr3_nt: TGTGCCAGCAGCTCGTTACTAGCGGGGAAAGAGACCCAGTACTTC
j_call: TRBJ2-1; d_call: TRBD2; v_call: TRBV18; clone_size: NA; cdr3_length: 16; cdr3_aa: CASSPRLSGGADEQFF; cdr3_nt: TGTGCCAGCTCACCCCGACTTAGCGGGGGGGCGGATGAGCAGTTCTTC
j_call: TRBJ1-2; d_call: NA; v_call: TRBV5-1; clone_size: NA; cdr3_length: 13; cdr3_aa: CASSLNTGSGYTF; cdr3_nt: TGCGCCAGCAGCTTGAATACAGGGTCTGGCTACACCTTC
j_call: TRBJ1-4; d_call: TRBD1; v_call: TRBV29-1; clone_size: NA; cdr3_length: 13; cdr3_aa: CSVATGVEEKLFF; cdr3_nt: TGCAGCGTGGCGACAGGGGTGGAGGAAAAACTGTTTTTT
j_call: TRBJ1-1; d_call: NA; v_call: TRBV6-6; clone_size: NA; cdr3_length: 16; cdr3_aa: CASSPGILLTITEAFF; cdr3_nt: TGTGCCAGCAGCCCCGGGATTCTCCTTACCATCACTGAAGCTTTCTTT
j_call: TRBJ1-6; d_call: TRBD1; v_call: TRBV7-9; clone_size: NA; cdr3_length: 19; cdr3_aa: CASSSRGTGGSSYNSPLHF; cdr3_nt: TGTGCCAGCAGCTCGCGGGGGACAGGGGGCTCGTCCTATAATTCACCCCTCCACTTT
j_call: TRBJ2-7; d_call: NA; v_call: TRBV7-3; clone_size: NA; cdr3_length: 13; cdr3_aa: CASSLLSGDEQYF; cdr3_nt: TGTGCCAGCAGCTTATTATCAGGGGACGAGCAGTACTTC
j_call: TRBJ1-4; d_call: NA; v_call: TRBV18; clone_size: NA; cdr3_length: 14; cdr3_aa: CASSPGVPNEKLFF; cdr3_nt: TGTGCCAGCTCCCCGGGAGTCCCTAATGAAAAACTGTTTTTT
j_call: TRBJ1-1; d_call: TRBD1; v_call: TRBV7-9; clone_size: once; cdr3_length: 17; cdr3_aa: CASSATGQGASRTEAFF; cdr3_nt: TGTGCCAGCAGCGCCACGGGACAGGGGGCATCGAGGACTGAAGCTTTCTTT
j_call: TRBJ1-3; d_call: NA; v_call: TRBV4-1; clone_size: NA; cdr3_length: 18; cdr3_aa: CASSTRTRDVGSGNTIYF; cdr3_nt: TGCGCCAGCAGCACCCGTACCAGGGATGTAGGCTCTGGAAACACCATATATTTT
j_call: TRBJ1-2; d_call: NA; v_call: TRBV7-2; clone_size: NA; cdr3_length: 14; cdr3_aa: CASSLGGGDYGYTF; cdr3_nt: TGTGCCAGCAGCTTAGGGGGGGGTGACTATGGCTACACCTTC
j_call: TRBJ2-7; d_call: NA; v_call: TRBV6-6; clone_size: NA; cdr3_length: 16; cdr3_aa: CASSIKSDRSEGEQYF; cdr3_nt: TGTGCCAGCAGTATTAAATCGGACCGATCAGAGGGCGAGCAGTACTTC